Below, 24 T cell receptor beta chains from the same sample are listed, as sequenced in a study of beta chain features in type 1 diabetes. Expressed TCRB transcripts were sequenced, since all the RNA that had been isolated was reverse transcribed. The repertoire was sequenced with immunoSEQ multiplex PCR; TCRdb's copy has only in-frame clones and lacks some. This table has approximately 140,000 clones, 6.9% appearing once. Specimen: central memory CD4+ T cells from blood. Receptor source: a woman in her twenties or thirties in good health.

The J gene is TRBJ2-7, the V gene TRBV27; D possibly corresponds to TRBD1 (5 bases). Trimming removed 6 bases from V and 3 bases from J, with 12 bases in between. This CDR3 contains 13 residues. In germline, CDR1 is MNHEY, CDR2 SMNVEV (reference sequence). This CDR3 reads CASSFGQLYEQYF. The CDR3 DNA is TGTGCCAGCAGCTTTGGACAACTCTACGAGCAGTACTTC.

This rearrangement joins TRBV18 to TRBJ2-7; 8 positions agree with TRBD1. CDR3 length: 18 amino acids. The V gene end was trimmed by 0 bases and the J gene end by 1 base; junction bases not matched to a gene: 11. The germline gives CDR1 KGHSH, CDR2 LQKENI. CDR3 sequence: CASSPPRGRGSNSYEQYF. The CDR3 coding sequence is TGTGCCAGCTCACCACCCAGGGGGCGCGGTAGTAATTCCTACGAGCAGTACTTC.

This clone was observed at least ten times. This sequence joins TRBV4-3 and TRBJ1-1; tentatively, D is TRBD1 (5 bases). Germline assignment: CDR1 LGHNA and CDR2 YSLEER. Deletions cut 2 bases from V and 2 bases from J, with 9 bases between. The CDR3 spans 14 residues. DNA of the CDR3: TGCGCCAGCAGCCAATTCCAGGGTAACACTGAAGCTTTCTTT. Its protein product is CASSQFQGNTEAFF.

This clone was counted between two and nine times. Here the CDR3 DNA reads TGTGCCAGCAGCTTGGGCCGGTCCGAGGGCTCCTACGAGCAGTACTTC. It yields the protein CASSLGRSEGSYEQYF. The chain is built from TRBV5-4 and TRBJ2-7, with D possibly matching TRBD2 (5 bases). Germline V gene lookup returns CDR1 SGHNT and CDR2 YYREEE (reference sequence). This CDR3 has 16 residues. Trimming removed 0 bases from V and 0 bases from J, with 13 bases in between.

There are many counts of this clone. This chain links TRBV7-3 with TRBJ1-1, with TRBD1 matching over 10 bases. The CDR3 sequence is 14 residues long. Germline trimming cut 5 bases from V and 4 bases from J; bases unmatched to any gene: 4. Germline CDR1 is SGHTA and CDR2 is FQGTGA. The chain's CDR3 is CASSLGQGSTEAFF. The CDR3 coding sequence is TGTGCCAGCAGCCTGGGACAGGGGAGCACTGAAGCTTTCTTT.

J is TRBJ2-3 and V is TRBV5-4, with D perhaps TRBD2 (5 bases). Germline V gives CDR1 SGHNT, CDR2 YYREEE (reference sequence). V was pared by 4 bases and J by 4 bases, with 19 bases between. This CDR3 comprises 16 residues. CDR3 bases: TGTGCCAGCAGCCCTCGCCCCAGTAGTAGCGCAGATACGCAGTATTTT. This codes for CASSPRPSSSADTQYF.

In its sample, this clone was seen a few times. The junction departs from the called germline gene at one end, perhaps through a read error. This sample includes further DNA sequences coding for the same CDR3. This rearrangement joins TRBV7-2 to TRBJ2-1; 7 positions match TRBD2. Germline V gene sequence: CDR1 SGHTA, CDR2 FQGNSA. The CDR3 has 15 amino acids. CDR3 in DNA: TGTGCCAGCAGCCTAGCGGCGGGAGTTTCCAATGAGCAGTTCTTC. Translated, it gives CASSLAAGVSNEQFF.

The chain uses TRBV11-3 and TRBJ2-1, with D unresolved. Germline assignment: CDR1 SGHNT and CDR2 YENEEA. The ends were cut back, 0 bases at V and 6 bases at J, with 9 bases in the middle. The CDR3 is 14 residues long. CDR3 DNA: TGTGCCAGCAGCTTAGAATCTAGTGCCAATGAGCAGTTCTTC. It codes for CASSLESSANEQFF.

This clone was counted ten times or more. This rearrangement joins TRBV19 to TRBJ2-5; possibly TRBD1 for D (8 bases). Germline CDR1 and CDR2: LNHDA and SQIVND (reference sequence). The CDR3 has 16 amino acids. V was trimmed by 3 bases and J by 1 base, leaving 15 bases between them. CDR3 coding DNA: TGTGCCAGTAGTATGGGAGGGACAGGACCCCAAGAGACCCAGTACTTC. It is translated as CASSMGGTGPQETQYF.

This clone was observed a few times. The CDR3 is CAWSFGGRSTDTQYF. DNA for the CDR3: TGTGCCTGGAGTTTCGGCGGAAGAAGCACAGATACGCAGTATTTT. This sequence joins TRBV30 and TRBJ2-3; no firm D call. This CDR3 comprises 15 residues. The V end lost 2 bases, the J end lost 0 bases, and 12 bases lay between the germline ends. Germline V gives CDR1 GTSNPN, CDR2 SVGIG (reference sequence).

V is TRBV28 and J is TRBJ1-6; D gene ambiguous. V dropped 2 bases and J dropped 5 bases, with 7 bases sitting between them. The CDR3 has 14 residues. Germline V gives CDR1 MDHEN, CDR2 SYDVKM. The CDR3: CASSLIRDNSPLHF. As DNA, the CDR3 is TGTGCCAGCAGTTTAATTCGGGATAATTCACCCCTCCACTTT. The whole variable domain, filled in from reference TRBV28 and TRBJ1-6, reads DVKVTQSSRYLVKRTGEKVFLECVQDMDHENMFWYRQDPGLGLRLIYFSYDVKMKEKGDIPEGYSVSREKKERFSLILESASTNQTSMYLCASSLIRDNSPLHFGNGTRLTVT.

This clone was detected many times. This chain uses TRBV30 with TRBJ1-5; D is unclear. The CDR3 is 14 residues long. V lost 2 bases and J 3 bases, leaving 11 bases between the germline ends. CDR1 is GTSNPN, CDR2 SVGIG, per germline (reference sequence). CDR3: CAWSPGGPNQPQHF. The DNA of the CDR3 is TGTGCCTGGAGTCCGGGAGGGCCCAATCAGCCCCAGCATTTT. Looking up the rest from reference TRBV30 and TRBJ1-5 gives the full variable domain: SQTIHQWPATLVQPVGSPLSLECTVEGTSNPNLYWYRQAAGRGLQLLFYSVGIGQISSEVPQNLSASRPQDRQFILSSKKLLLSDSGFYLCAWSPGGPNQPQHFGDGTRLSIL.

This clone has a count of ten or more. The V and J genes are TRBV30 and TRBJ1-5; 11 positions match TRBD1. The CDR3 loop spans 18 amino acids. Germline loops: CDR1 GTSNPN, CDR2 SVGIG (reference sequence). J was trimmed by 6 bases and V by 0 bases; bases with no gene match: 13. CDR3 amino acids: CAWSVRSGQGALGQPQHF. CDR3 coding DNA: TGTGCCTGGAGTGTACGTTCCGGACAGGGGGCATTGGGTCAGCCCCAGCATTTT. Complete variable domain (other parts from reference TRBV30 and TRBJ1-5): SQTIHQWPATLVQPVGSPLSLECTVEGTSNPNLYWYRQAAGRGLQLLFYSVGIGQISSEVPQNLSASRPQDRQFILSSKKLLLSDSGFYLCAWSVRSGQGALGQPQHFGDGTRLSIL.

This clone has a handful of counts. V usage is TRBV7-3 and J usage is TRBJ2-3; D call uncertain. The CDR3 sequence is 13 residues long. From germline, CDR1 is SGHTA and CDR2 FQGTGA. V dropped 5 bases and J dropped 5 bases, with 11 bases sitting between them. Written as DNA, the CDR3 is TGTGCCAGCAGCCCCGGAGATGTAGATACGCAGTATTTT. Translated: CASSPGDVDTQYF.

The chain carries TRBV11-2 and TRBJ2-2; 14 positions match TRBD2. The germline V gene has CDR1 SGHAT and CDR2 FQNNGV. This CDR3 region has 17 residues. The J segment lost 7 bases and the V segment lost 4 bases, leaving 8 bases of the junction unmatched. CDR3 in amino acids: CASSSLTSGRGHGELFF. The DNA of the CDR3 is TGTGCCAGCAGCTCGCTGACTAGCGGGAGGGGGCACGGGGAGCTGTTTTTT.

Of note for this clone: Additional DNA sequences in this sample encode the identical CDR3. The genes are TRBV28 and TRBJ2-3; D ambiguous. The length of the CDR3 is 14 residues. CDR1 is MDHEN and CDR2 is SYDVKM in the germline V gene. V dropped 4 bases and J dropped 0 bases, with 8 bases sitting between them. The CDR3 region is CASSYPGSTDTQYF. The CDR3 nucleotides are TGTGCCAGCAGTTACCCGGGTAGCACAGATACGCAGTATTTT.

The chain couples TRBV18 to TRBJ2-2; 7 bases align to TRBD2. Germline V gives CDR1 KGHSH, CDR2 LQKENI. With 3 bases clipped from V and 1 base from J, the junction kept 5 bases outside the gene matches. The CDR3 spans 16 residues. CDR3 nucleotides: TGTGCCAGCTCACCGTCGACTAGCCGGAACACCGGGGAGCTGTTTTTT. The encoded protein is CASSPSTSRNTGELFF.

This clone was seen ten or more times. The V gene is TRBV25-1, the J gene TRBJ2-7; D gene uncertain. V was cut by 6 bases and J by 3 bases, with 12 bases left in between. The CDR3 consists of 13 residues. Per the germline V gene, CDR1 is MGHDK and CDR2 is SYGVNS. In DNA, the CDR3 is TGTGCCAGCAGAGACCAGGTCGGCTACGAGCAGTACTTC. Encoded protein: CASRDQVGYEQYF.

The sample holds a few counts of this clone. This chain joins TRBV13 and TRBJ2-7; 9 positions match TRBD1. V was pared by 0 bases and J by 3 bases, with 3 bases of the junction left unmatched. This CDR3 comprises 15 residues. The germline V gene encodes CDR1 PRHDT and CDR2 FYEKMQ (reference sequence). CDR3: CASSLGKGQGYEQYF. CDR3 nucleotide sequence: TGTGCCAGCAGCTTAGGGAAGGGACAGGGCTACGAGCAGTACTTC.

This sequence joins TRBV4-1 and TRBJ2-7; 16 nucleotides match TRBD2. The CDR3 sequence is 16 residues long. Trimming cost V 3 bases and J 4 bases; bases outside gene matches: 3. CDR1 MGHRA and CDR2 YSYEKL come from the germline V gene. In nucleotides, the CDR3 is TGCGCCAGCAGCCAGGGACTAGCGGGAGGGAAATACGAGCAGTACTTC. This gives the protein CASSQGLAGGKYEQYF.

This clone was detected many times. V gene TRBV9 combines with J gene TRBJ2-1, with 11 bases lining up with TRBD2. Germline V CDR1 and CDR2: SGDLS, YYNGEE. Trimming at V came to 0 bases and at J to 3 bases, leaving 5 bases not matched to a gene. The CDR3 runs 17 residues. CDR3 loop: CASSVATGTSGYNEQFF. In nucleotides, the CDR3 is TGTGCCAGCAGCGTAGCGACCGGGACTAGCGGCTACAATGAGCAGTTCTTC. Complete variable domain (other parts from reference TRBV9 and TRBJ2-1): DSGVTQTPKHLITATGQRVTLRCSPRSGDLSVYWYQQSLDQGLQFLIQYYNGEERAKGNILERFSAQQFPDLHSELNLSSLELGDSALYFCASSVATGTSGYNEQFFGPGTRLTVL.

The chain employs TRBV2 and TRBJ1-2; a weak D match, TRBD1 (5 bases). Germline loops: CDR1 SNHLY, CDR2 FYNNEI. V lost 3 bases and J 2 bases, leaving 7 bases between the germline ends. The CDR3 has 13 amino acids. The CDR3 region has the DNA TGTGCCAGCAGTGACCGGGGGAACTATGGCTACACCTTC. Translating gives CASSDRGNYGYTF.

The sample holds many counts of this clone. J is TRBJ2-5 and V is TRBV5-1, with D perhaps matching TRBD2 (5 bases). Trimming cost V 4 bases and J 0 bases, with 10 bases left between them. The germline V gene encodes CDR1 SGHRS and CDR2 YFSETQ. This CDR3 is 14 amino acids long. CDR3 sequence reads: CASSAGLHQETQYF. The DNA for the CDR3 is TGCGCCAGCAGCGCGGGCTTGCACCAAGAGACCCAGTACTTC.

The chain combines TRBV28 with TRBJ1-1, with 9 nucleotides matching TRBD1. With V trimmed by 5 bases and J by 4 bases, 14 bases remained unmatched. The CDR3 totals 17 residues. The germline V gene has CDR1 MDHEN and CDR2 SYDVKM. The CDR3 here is CASSEPGQGLGVTEAFF. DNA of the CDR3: TGTGCCAGCAGTGAACCGGGACAGGGATTAGGTGTCACTGAAGCTTTCTTT.